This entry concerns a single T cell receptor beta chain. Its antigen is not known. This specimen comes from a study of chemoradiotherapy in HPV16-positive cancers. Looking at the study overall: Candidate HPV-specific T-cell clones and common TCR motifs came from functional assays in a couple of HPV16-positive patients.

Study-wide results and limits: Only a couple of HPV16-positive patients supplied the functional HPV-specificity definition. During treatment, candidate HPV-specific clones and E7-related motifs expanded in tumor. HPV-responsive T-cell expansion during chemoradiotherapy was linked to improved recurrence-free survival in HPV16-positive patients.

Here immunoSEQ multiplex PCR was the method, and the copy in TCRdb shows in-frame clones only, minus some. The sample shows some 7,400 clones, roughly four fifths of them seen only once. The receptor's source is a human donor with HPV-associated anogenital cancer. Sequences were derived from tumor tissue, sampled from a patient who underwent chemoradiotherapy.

The chain's CDR3 is CASSLESGGRVDTF. The CDR3, as DNA: TGTGCCAGCAGCTTAGAATCTGGGGGCAGGGTGGACACCTTC. V is TRBV11-2 and J is TRBJ1-2, with D perhaps TRBD1 (6 bases). The V gene's germline CDR1 is SGHAT and CDR2 FQNNGV. V lost 0 bases to trimming and J lost 12 bases, with 17 bases between them. This CDR3 is built from 14 residues.